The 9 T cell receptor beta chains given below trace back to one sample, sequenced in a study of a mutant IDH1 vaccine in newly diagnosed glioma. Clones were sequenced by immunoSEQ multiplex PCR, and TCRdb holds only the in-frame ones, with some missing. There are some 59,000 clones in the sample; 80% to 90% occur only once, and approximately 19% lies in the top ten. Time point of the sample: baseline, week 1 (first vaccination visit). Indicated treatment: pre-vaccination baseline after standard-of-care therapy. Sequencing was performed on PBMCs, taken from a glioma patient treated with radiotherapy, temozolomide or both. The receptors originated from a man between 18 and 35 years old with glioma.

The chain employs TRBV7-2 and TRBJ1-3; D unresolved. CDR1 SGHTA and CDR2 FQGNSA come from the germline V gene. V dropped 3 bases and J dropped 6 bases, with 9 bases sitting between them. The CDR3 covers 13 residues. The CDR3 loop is CASSFGLKNTIYF. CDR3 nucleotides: TGTGCCAGCAGCTTCGGCCTCAAAAACACCATATATTTT.

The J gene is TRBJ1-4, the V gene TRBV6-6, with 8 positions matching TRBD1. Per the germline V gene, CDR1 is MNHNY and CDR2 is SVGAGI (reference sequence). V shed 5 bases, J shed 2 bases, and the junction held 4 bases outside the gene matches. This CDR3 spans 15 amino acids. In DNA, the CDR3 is TGTGCCAGCAGTCCCCGACAGGGGACTAATGAAAAACTGTTTTTT. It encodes CASSPRQGTNEKLFF.

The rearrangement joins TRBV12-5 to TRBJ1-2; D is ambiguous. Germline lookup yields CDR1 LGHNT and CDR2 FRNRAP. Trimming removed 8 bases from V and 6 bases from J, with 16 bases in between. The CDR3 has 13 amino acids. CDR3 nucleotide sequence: TGTGCTAGTACCCTTCTTGGATATAATGGCTACACCTTC. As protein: CASTLLGYNGYTF.

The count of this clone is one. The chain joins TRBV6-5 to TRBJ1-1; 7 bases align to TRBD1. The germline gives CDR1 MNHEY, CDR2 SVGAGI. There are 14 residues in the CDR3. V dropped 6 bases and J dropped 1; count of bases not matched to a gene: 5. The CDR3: CASRLRQGNTEAFF. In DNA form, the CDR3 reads TGTGCCAGCAGACTAAGACAGGGGAACACTGAAGCTTTCTTT.

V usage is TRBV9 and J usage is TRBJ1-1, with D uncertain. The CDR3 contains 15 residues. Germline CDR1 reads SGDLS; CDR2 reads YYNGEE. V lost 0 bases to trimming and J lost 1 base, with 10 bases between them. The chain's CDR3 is CASSVGVERNTEAFF. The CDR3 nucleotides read TGTGCCAGCAGCGTAGGGGTGGAGAGGAACACTGAAGCTTTCTTT.

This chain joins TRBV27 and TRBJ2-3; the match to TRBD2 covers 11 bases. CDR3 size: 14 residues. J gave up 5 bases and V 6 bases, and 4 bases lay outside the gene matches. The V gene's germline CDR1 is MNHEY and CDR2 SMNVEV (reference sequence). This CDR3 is CASRLAGAIDTQYF. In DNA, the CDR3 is TGTGCCAGCAGACTAGCGGGAGCAATAGATACGCAGTATTTT.

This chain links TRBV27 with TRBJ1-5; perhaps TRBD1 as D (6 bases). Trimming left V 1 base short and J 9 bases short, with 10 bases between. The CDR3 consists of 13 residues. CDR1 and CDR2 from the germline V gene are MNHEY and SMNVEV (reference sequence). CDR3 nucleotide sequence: TGTGCCAGCAGTTTATTACAGGGAAGGCCCCAGCATTTT. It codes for CASSLLQGRPQHF.

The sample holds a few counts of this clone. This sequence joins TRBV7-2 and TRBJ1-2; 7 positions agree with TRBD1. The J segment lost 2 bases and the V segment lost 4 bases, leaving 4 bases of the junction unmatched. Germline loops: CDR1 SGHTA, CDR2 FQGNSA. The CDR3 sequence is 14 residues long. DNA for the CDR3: TGTGCCAGCAGCTCACAGACAGGGAACTATGGCTACACCTTC. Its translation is CASSSQTGNYGYTF.

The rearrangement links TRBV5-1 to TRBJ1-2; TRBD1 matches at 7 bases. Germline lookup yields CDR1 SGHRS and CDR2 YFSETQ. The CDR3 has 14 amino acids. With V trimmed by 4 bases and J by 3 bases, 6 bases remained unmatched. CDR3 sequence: CASSPEGGYYGYTF. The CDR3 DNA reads TGCGCCAGCAGCCCGGAAGGGGGCTACTATGGCTACACCTTC.